The 32 T cell receptor beta chains below all came from one sample that was sequenced in a study of cytomegalovirus exposure and HLA in healthy donors (dated by TCRdb to 2017 to 2019). The receptor library was made with the immunoSEQ multiplex PCR assay. A mixture of 60 forward primers for TCR Vbeta segments and 13 reverse primers for TCR Jbeta segments was used in the multiplex PCR. In TCRdb, the immuneACCESS table is reduced to in-frame sequences with V and J assigned. These tables do not hold every clone; where another copy was compared, an unresolved V gene accounts for under half, and the others remain unexplained. Across this sample there are around 170,000 clones, with more than 75% seen only once. Together, the top ten hold 2.6% of the sample. Sequenced sample: PBMCs. Receptors were obtained from a woman aged 45-60 years in good health and CMV-seropositive.

V and J are TRBV5-6 and TRBJ1-2, with 7 bases identical to TRBD1. After removal of 0 bases from V and 4 bases from J, the junction contained 3 bases not matched to a gene. The germline V gene has CDR1 SGHDT and CDR2 YYEEEE. There are 14 residues in the CDR3. CDR3 protein: CASSLGRQGYGYTF. The CDR3 nucleotides are TGTGCCAGCAGCTTGGGTCGACAGGGCTATGGCTACACCTTC.

The chain carries TRBV5-1 and TRBJ2-1, with 10 bases that match TRBD1. Germline-derived CDR1 and CDR2 are SGHRS and YFSETQ. With 1 base clipped from V and 8 bases from J, the junction kept 6 bases outside the gene matches. This CDR3 spans 15 amino acids. The CDR3 loop reads CASSLRGQGQDEQFF. The CDR3 DNA follows: TGCGCCAGCAGCTTGCGGGGACAGGGGCAGGATGAGCAGTTCTTC.

The V and J genes are TRBV19 and TRBJ1-2; D perhaps matches TRBD1 (6 bases). The CDR3 loop spans 13 amino acids. V shed 9 bases and J shed 3 bases, with 14 bases lying between them. CDR1 and CDR2 (germline): LNHDA, SQIVND (reference sequence). This CDR3 is CASERRTDYGYTF. The CDR3 nucleotides are TGTGCCAGCGAGAGAAGGACAGACTATGGCTACACCTTC.

The chain joins TRBV7-2 to TRBJ2-5; a possible D gene is TRBD1 (5 bases). The CDR3 covers 16 residues. Germline CDR1 is SGHTA and CDR2 is FQGNSA. V lost 2 bases and J lost 3, with 16 bases in between. In DNA form, the CDR3 reads TGTGCCAGCAGCTTAATGGGCGGACACGGAAAAGAGACCCAGTACTTC. This sequence encodes CASSLMGGHGKETQYF. The whole variable domain, remainder taken from reference TRBV7-2 and TRBJ2-5, is GAGVSQSPSNKVTEKGKDVELRCDPISGHTALYWYRQSLGQGLEFLIYFQGNSAPDKSGLPSDRFSAERTGGSVSTLTIQRTQQEDSAVYLCASSLMGGHGKETQYFGPGTRLLVL.

This chain uses TRBV29-1 with TRBJ1-2; D not certain. Germline V gene data show CDR1 as SQVTM and CDR2 as ANQGSEA. Trimming cost V 4 bases and J 4 bases, with 10 bases left between them. The CDR3 loop spans 12 amino acids. This CDR3 is CSVGSAAYGYTF. CDR3 DNA sequence: TGCAGCGTTGGATCTGCGGCCTATGGCTACACCTTC.

This clone occurred once. The rearrangement joins TRBV6-1 to TRBJ2-4; 7 bases map to TRBD1. J gave up 10 bases and V 2 bases, and 8 bases lay outside the gene matches. There are 14 residues in the CDR3. CDR1 and CDR2 from the germline V gene are MNHNS and SASEGT. The CDR3 loop reads CASSETTGAWIQYF. The CDR3 DNA reads TGTGCCAGCAGTGAAACTACAGGGGCTTGGATTCAGTACTTC.

This clone was observed once. The rearrangement links TRBV7-3 to TRBJ2-1, with 7 bases identical to TRBD2. J gave up 9 bases and V 0 bases, and 5 bases lay outside the gene matches. CDR1 is SGHTA, CDR2 FQGTGA, per germline. CDR3 length equals 14 residues. DNA for the CDR3: TGTGCCAGCAGCTTAACTGATCCTAGCGGTGAGCAGTTCTTC. Translation: CASSLTDPSGEQFF.

The chain links TRBV7-2 to TRBJ2-5; D might be TRBD2 (6 bases). V gave up 6 bases and J gave up 4 bases, with 12 bases separating them. CDR3 length equals 13 residues. CDR1 SGHTA and CDR2 FQGNSA come from the germline V gene. This CDR3 reads CASSRGNTETQYF. The CDR3 DNA reads TGTGCCAGCAGTCGGGGGAACACAGAGACCCAGTACTTC.

This clone appeared a few times. The rearrangement uses TRBV5-5 and TRBJ2-5; 7 bases fit TRBD2. Germline V gene data show CDR1 as SGHKS and CDR2 as YYEKEE (reference sequence). The CDR3 has 14 amino acids. Unmatched junction bases numbered 4, after V lost 3 bases and J lost 2 bases. The CDR3 protein is CASSSSSGQETQYF. The CDR3 bases are TGTGCCAGCAGCTCCAGTAGCGGGCAAGAGACCCAGTACTTC.

J is TRBJ1-1 and V is TRBV4-3, with TRBD1 as a possible D gene (5 bases). CDR1 LGHNA and CDR2 YSLEER come from the germline V gene. The germline V and J ends were trimmed by 0 bases and 10 bases, with 18 bases remaining between them. The CDR3 extends over 15 amino acids. CDR3 sequence (DNA): TGCGCCAGCAGCCAAGATATAATCAGAGTGGGGCGAGCTTTCTTT. Its translation: CASSQDIIRVGRAFF.

J is TRBJ2-2 and V is TRBV9; the D gene is possibly TRBD2 (5 bases). The CDR3 is 12 residues long. Deletions cut 4 bases from V and 8 bases from J, with 9 bases between. The V gene's germline CDR1 is SGDLS and CDR2 YYNGEE. This CDR3 is CASSSRGGELFF. The CDR3, as DNA: TGTGCCAGCAGCTCACGAGGGGGGGAGCTGTTTTTT.

The chain carries TRBV5-6 and TRBJ2-7; D call uncertain. Germline CDR1 reads SGHDT; CDR2 reads YYEEEE. The CDR3 is 11 residues long. Between the trimmed V and J ends, which lost 3 bases and 9 bases, there was a span of 10 bases. The CDR3 loop reads CASSYNEVQYF. DNA for the CDR3: TGTGCCAGCAGCTATAATGAGGTGCAGTACTTC.

The V gene is TRBV6-1, the J gene TRBJ1-1, with D possibly TRBD1 on 5 matching bases. The CDR3 runs 15 residues. Trimming took 6 bases from V and 6 from J, leaving 20 bases between them. Germline loops: CDR1 MNHNS, CDR2 SASEGT. The CDR3 nucleotides are TGTGCCAGCAGCGTAGAACCGGACAAATGGGCTGAAGCTTTCTTT. Residues: CASSVEPDKWAEAFF.

The J gene is TRBJ2-7, the V gene TRBV5-1; TRBD1 might be the D (5 bases). Germline V lookup: CDR1 SGHRS, CDR2 YFSETQ. This CDR3 region has 13 residues. V was cut by 0 bases and J by 2 bases, with 6 bases left in between. The chain's CDR3 is CASSLEGAYEQYF. CDR3 DNA: TGCGCCAGCAGCTTGGAAGGGGCCTACGAGCAGTACTTC.

The chain joins TRBV19 to TRBJ2-2, with 9 bases matching TRBD2. Germline V gives CDR1 LNHDA, CDR2 SQIVND (reference sequence). This CDR3 is 14 amino acids long. The V and J ends lost 3 bases and 12 bases, in that order; junction bases with no gene match: 8. CDR3 sequence reads: CASSIVGAGGQLFF. CDR3 in DNA: TGTGCCAGTAGTATCGTCGGTGCGGGAGGGCAGCTGTTTTTT.

This chain links TRBV6-1 with TRBJ2-1, with 7 bases that match TRBD1. There are 13 residues in the CDR3. V gave up 5 bases and J gave up 8 bases; unmatched junction bases: 6. CDR1 and CDR2 (germline): MNHNS, SASEGT. The chain's CDR3 is CASSWDRLDEQFF. In DNA, the CDR3 is TGTGCCAGCAGTTGGGACAGATTGGATGAGCAGTTCTTC.

This chain links TRBV28 with TRBJ2-7; D is perhaps TRBD2 (5 bases). The CDR3 runs to 13 residues. Germline CDR1 reads MDHEN; CDR2 reads SYDVKM. The V end lost 5 bases, the J end lost 3 bases, and 11 bases lay between the germline ends. The CDR3 DNA is TGTGCCAGCAGTGGCGGGCCCGTCTACGAGCAGTACTTC. It is translated as CASSGGPVYEQYF. Filled out from reference TRBV28 and TRBJ2-7, the complete variable domain reads DVKVTQSSRYLVKRTGEKVFLECVQDMDHENMFWYRQDPGLGLRLIYFSYDVKMKEKGDIPEGYSVSREKKERFSLILESASTNQTSMYLCASSGGPVYEQYFGPGTRLTVT.

This clone was detected once. The chain has TRBV6-6 and TRBJ2-7, with 9 bases matching TRBD1. Germline loops: CDR1 MNHNY, CDR2 SVGAGI (reference sequence). Trimming removed 2 bases from V and 1 base from J; junction bases left unmatched: 0. This CDR3 is built from 14 residues. For the CDR3, the DNA is TGTGCCAGCAGTTACGGACAGGGGTCCTACGAGCAGTACTTC. Translating it yields CASSYGQGSYEQYF.

This clone was detected only once. The chain has TRBV6-1 and TRBJ2-7; D perhaps matches TRBD2 (6 bases). V shed 6 bases and J shed 0 bases, with 15 bases lying between them. The CDR3 sequence is 15 residues long. Germline CDR1 and CDR2: MNHNS and SASEGT. As DNA, the CDR3 is TGTGCCAGCAGGAACCCTAGCGCCGACTCCTACGAGCAGTACTTC. It translates to CASRNPSADSYEQYF.

V gene TRBV27 combines with J gene TRBJ2-6; 10 bases are shared with TRBD1. From germline, CDR1 is MNHEY and CDR2 SMNVEV (reference sequence). The CDR3 is 17 residues long. V dropped 5 bases and J dropped 0; count of bases not matched to a gene: 4. The CDR3 bases are TGTGCCAGCAGTCCGGGACAGGGGAGCTCTGGGGCCAACGTCCTGACTTTC. Translation gives CASSPGQGSSGANVLTF.

This chain links TRBV28 with TRBJ2-2, with D possibly matching TRBD1 (6 bases). The length of the CDR3 is 15 residues. Trimming cost V 3 bases and J 6 bases, with 14 bases left between them. From germline, CDR1 is MDHEN and CDR2 SYDVKM. CDR3 in DNA: TGTGCCAGCAGTTTGTTACAGGGTGGCGCCGGGGAGCTGTTTTTT. Protein sequence: CASSLLQGGAGELFF.

This clone was recorded once. The chain recombines TRBV28 with TRBJ1-2, with D tentatively TRBD1 (5 bases). Trimming took 3 bases from V and 5 from J, leaving 16 bases between them. Germline CDR1 reads MDHEN; CDR2 reads SYDVKM. The length of the CDR3 is 15 residues. CDR3 in amino acids: CASSLGGASYYGYTF. In DNA, the CDR3 is TGTGCCAGCAGTTTGGGCGGGGCGTCGTATTATGGCTACACCTTC.

The V gene is TRBV30, the J gene TRBJ1-2; perhaps TRBD1 as D (5 bases). The CDR3 covers 16 residues. Germline CDR1 GTSNPN, CDR2 SVGIG (reference sequence). Trimming shortened V by 8 bases and J by 6 bases, and 28 bases separated the two germline ends. CDR3 nucleotide sequence: TGTGCCCGGAATCCGGCCCATAGACGGGGGAAAGATGGCTACACCTTC. As protein: CARNPAHRRGKDGYTF.

This chain joins TRBV7-9 and TRBJ1-2; a possible D gene is TRBD1 (6 bases). The germline CDR1 and CDR2 sequences are SEHNR and FQNEAQ (reference sequence). Trimming shortened V by 4 bases and J by 6 bases, and 18 bases separated the two germline ends. The CDR3 length is 15 residues. The CDR3 nucleotides are TGTGCCAGCAGCTGGGGATCCGGACAGACGGATGGCTACACCTTC. Its protein product is CASSWGSGQTDGYTF.

This clone was observed once. This chain uses TRBV11-2 with TRBJ2-7; D not certain. Trimming cost V 1 base and J 3 bases, with 10 bases left between them. CDR1 and CDR2 (germline): SGHAT, FQNNGV. The CDR3 contains 14 residues. The CDR3 DNA reads as TGTGCCAGCAGCTTAGGTTACCCCAGCTACGAGCAGTACTTC. The encoded protein is CASSLGYPSYEQYF. Variable domain in full (rest from reference TRBV11-2 and TRBJ2-7): EAGVAQSPRYKIIEKRQSVAFWCNPISGHATLYWYQQILGQGPKLLIQFQNNGVVDDSQLPKDRFSAERLKGVDSTLKIQPAKLEDSAVYLCASSLGYPSYEQYFGPGTRLTVT.

This clone was observed a single time. The chain couples TRBV6-1 to TRBJ1-2, with 7 bases aligning to TRBD1. CDR1 and CDR2 from the germline V gene are MNHNS and SASEGT. CDR3 length equals 13 residues. J lost 5 bases, V lost 5 bases, and 5 bases had no gene match. DNA for the CDR3: TGTGCCAGCAGTCTAGGACAGGAATATGGCTACACCTTC. This encodes CASSLGQEYGYTF.

This sequence joins TRBV18 and TRBJ2-7, with 9 bases lining up with TRBD1. With V trimmed by 3 bases and J by 5 bases, 5 bases remained unmatched. CDR1 and CDR2 from the germline V gene are KGHSH and LQKENI. The CDR3 extends over 14 amino acids. The DNA for the CDR3 is TGTGCCAGCTCACCCGGGACAGGGTGGGACGAGCAGTACTTC. This gives the protein CASSPGTGWDEQYF. The full variable domain, rest sourced from reference TRBV18 and TRBJ2-7, is NAGVMQNPRHLVRRRGQEARLRCSPMKGHSHVYWYRQLPEEGLKFMVYLQKENIIDESGMPKERFSAEFPKEGPSILRIQQVVRGDSAAYFCASSPGTGWDEQYFGPGTRLTVT.

In DNA form, the CDR3 reads TGTGCCAGCAGCTTAGGGCCCAGCGGGGGATCCTACGAGCAGTACTTC. Amino acid sequence: CASSLGPSGGSYEQYF. J is TRBJ2-7 and V is TRBV7-2; 8 positions agree with TRBD2. After removal of 1 base from V and 1 base from J, the junction contained 6 bases not matched to a gene. CDR3 size: 16 residues. The germline V gene has CDR1 SGHTA and CDR2 FQGNSA.

This clone came up once. The junction and the germline gene differ at one end; a read error may be behind it. The rearrangement joins TRBV7-9 to TRBJ2-7; TRBD1 matches 8 bases. Per the germline V gene, CDR1 is SEHNR and CDR2 is FQNEAQ (reference sequence). The CDR3 extends over 13 amino acids. This CDR3 reads CSSSQDRAYEQYF. CDR3 in DNA: TGTTCCAGCAGCCAGGACAGGGCCTACGAGCAGTACTTC.

This sequence joins TRBV6-1 and TRBJ1-1, with TRBD1 as a possible D gene (5 bases). The CDR3 runs to 15 residues. The ends were cut back, 5 bases at V and 1 base at J, with 14 bases in the middle. The germline V gene encodes CDR1 MNHNS and CDR2 SASEGT. The CDR3 sequence is CASSFVSQGNTEAFF. Here the CDR3 DNA reads TGTGCCAGCAGTTTCGTTAGTCAGGGGAACACTGAAGCTTTCTTT.

The chain carries TRBV7-9 and TRBJ1-2; D perhaps matches TRBD1 (5 bases). CDR1 is SEHNR, CDR2 FQNEAQ, per germline (reference sequence). This CDR3 spans 15 amino acids. Trimming removed 2 bases from V and 4 bases from J, with 14 bases in between. The CDR3 protein is CASSLRDSGSYGYTF. CDR3 bases: TGTGCCAGCAGCTTAAGGGACTCCGGTTCCTATGGCTACACCTTC.

The chain is built from TRBV7-2 and TRBJ1-5, with D possibly matching TRBD1 (6 bases). Germline assignment: CDR1 SGHTA and CDR2 FQGNSA. The CDR3 has 15 amino acids. Trimming cost V 3 bases and J 6 bases, with 15 bases left between them. Here the CDR3 reads CASSLFPSRGQPQHF. DNA of the CDR3: TGTGCCAGCAGCTTGTTTCCGTCCAGGGGTCAGCCCCAGCATTTT.